This entry lists 11 T cell receptor beta chains sequenced from one sample in a study of T cell responses to AZD1222 COVID-19 vaccine. TCRdb's table, derived via immunoSEQ multiplex PCR, lists solely in-frame clones and lacks some. Here the sample spans over 100,000 clones, roughly 88% being singletons. Sequencing was performed on peripheral blood, taken on day 0 of AZD1222 vaccination. The receptors shown here come from an adult in good health.

The chain uses TRBV2 and TRBJ2-2, with 8 bases that match TRBD1. CDR1 is SNHLY, CDR2 FYNNEI, per germline. The CDR3 contains 13 residues. Trimming took 3 bases from V and 7 from J; bases not matched to a gene: 1. The CDR3 DNA sequence: TGTGCCAGCAGTGACGGGACAGGCGGGGAGCTGTTTTTT. It yields the protein CASSDGTGGELFF.

The chain employs TRBV7-2 and TRBJ2-1, with D possibly called TRBD1 or TRBD2 (5 bases each). V lost 6 bases and J lost 6, with 12 bases in between. This CDR3 comprises 13 residues. Germline V gene sequence: CDR1 SGHTA, CDR2 FQGNSA. The CDR3 DNA is TGTGCCAGCAGACAGGCGGGCTTCAATGAGCAGTTCTTC. Residues: CASRQAGFNEQFF.

The genes are TRBV4-3 and TRBJ1-6; D gene ambiguous. There are 15 residues in the CDR3. Germline V gene data show CDR1 as LGHNA and CDR2 as YSLEER. With 0 bases removed from V and 10 bases from J, the gap between germline ends came to 13 bases. DNA for the CDR3: TGCGCCAGCAGCCAAGATCGGACGACCGTATCACCCCTCCACTTT. This gives the protein CASSQDRTTVSPLHF.

CDR3 sequence: CASSLVSRYNSPLHF. The CDR3, as DNA: TGTGCCAGCAGCTTAGTCTCGAGATATAATTCACCCCTCCACTTT. The V gene is TRBV7-6, the J gene TRBJ1-6; D is unresolved. The CDR3 loop spans 15 amino acids. The germline CDR1 and CDR2 sequences are SGHVS and FNYEAQ. The V gene lost 1 base and the J gene lost 4 bases, with 8 bases spanning the gap.

The chain has TRBV11-2 and TRBJ2-1, with 10 bases aligning to TRBD2. The CDR3 contains 18 residues. From germline, CDR1 is SGHAT and CDR2 FQNNGV. J gave up 6 bases and V 5 bases, and 16 bases lay outside the gene matches. The CDR3 sequence is CASSQLFSGGAFINEQFF. Written as DNA, the CDR3 is TGTGCCAGCAGCCAGCTCTTCAGCGGGGGGGCCTTTATCAATGAGCAGTTCTTC.

This clone was seen only once. The CDR3 DNA sequence: TGTGCCAGCAGCTACGGAGGGGGGGCCTCCTACAATGAGCAGTTCTTC. It yields the protein CASSYGGGASYNEQFF. The V gene is TRBV6-6, the J gene TRBJ2-1, with D tentatively TRBD2 (7 bases). Germline V lookup: CDR1 MNHNY, CDR2 SVGAGI (reference sequence). The CDR3 is made up of 16 amino acids. V was trimmed by 6 bases and J by 0 bases, leaving 15 bases between them.

The genes are TRBV5-1 and TRBJ2-5, with D possibly matching TRBD1 (5 bases). The CDR3 is made up of 14 amino acids. Germline loops: CDR1 SGHRS, CDR2 YFSETQ. Trimming took 0 bases from V and 4 from J, leaving 10 bases between them. The CDR3 region is CASSLEGWGETQYF. In DNA, the CDR3 is TGCGCCAGCAGCTTGGAGGGGTGGGGAGAGACCCAGTACTTC.

The chain employs TRBV2 and TRBJ1-5; no firm D call. Germline CDR1 is SNHLY and CDR2 is FYNNEI. CDR3 length: 16 residues. Trimming took 7 bases from V and 5 from J, leaving 21 bases between them. CDR3 sequence (DNA): TGTGCCAGCACCGAGTACAGTATAGGGAATTATCAGCCCCAGCATTTT. It encodes CASTEYSIGNYQPQHF.

The rearrangement joins TRBV10-3 to TRBJ1-2, with D unclear. The CDR3 is 13 amino acids. V was trimmed by 10 bases and J by 6 bases, leaving 18 bases between them. Germline CDR1 reads ENHRY; CDR2 reads SYGVKD. The CDR3 is CANSREAYDGYTF. The CDR3 DNA sequence: TGTGCCAACTCCCGGGAGGCGTATGATGGCTACACCTTC.

On this clone: One end of the junction varies from germline; a read error may be responsible. V usage is TRBV7-3 and J usage is TRBJ1-2; TRBD1 matches at 9 bases. CDR3 length: 13 amino acids. The germline V gene has CDR1 SGHTA and CDR2 FQGTGA. In nucleotides, the CDR3 is TGTGCCAGCAGCTCGGGGACAGGGTACCTCACTAGGTTC. It is translated as CASSSGTGYLTRF.

The J gene is TRBJ1-6, the V gene TRBV5-1; the match to TRBD1 covers 11 bases. Germline assignment: CDR1 SGHRS and CDR2 YFSETQ. The CDR3 has 15 amino acids. V lost 6 bases to trimming and J lost 7 bases; unmatched junction nucleotides: 6. The CDR3 loop reads CASTTRDRGNSPLHF. CDR3 coding DNA: TGCGCCAGCACCACCAGGGACAGGGGGAATTCACCCCTCCACTTT.